These 32 T cell receptor beta chains originate from one sample sequenced in a study of blood T cell repertoires in COVID-19. Data came from immunoSEQ multiplex PCR; TCRdb stores just in-frame clones and leaves some out. The data show 200,000 or so clones, roughly nine tenths seen once. The specimen sequenced was peripheral blood. The source is a woman aged 70-85 years with acute or convalescent COVID-19.

A single count supports this clone. The V and J genes are TRBV19 and TRBJ2-7; tentatively, D is TRBD2 (6 bases). The CDR3 is 14 amino acids. Per the germline V gene, CDR1 is LNHDA and CDR2 is SQIVND (reference sequence). V dropped 9 bases and J dropped 2 bases, with 17 bases sitting between them. The CDR3 DNA sequence: TGTGCCAGCGCCGCGATTGGAGGGACCTACGAGCAGTACTTC. It is translated as CASAAIGGTYEQYF.

The rearrangement links TRBV10-3 to TRBJ1-1; 7 nucleotides agree with TRBD1. Trimming cost V 0 bases and J 5 bases; bases outside gene matches: 6. This CDR3 region has 15 residues. CDR1 and CDR2 (germline): ENHRY, SYGVKD. This CDR3 reads CAISESRDRVTEAFF. The DNA of the CDR3 is TGTGCCATCAGTGAGTCGAGAGACAGGGTAACTGAAGCTTTCTTT.

V gene TRBV6-6 combines with J gene TRBJ1-5; D unclear. The ends were cut back, 2 bases at V and 4 bases at J, with 6 bases in the middle. The germline gives CDR1 MNHNY, CDR2 SVGAGI (reference sequence). This CDR3 contains 13 residues. The CDR3, as DNA: TGTGCCAGCAGTTACCGAGGAAATCAGCCCCAGCATTTT. It specifies CASSYRGNQPQHF.

As to this clone: Other nucleotide sequences from this sample produce the same CDR3. The CDR3 sequence: CASSLEGQPQHF. DNA of the CDR3: TGTGCCAGCAGTTTGGAGGGTCAGCCCCAGCATTTT. V and J are TRBV28 and TRBJ1-5; D is undetermined. Trimming took 3 bases from V and 6 from J, leaving 6 bases between them. The germline gives CDR1 MDHEN, CDR2 SYDVKM. The CDR3 totals 12 residues.

The V gene is TRBV3-1 (or the pseudogene TRBV3-2), the J gene TRBJ1-5; TRBD1 is a possible D gene (5 bases). Germline V gene sequence: CDR1 LGHDT, CDR2 YNNKEL (reference sequence). The ends were cut back, 2 bases at V and 9 bases at J, with 8 bases in the middle. CDR3 length: 12 residues. The CDR3 is CASSQSGGPQHF. The CDR3 DNA reads as TGTGCCAGCAGCCAATCCGGGGGGCCCCAGCATTTT.

The chain recombines TRBV28 with TRBJ2-5; weak D call: TRBD2 (7 bases). Germline V gives CDR1 MDHEN, CDR2 SYDVKM. Trimming pared 11 bases from V and 5 bases from J, leaving 24 bases between. The CDR3 is made up of 15 amino acids. As DNA, the CDR3 is TGTGCCCGCCCGTGGAGGGGGGGCGCTCGGGAGACCCAGTACTTC. This codes for CARPWRGGARETQYF.

The chain uses TRBV18 and TRBJ1-5; 9 nucleotides agree with TRBD1. CDR3 size: 14 residues. Germline trimming cut 3 bases from V and 6 bases from J; bases unmatched to any gene: 3. The germline V gene has CDR1 KGHSH and CDR2 LQKENI. The CDR3 sequence is CASSPDRGSQPQHF. The CDR3 bases are TGTGCCAGCTCACCGGACAGGGGCTCTCAGCCCCAGCATTTT.

The rearrangement joins TRBV4-1 to TRBJ1-4; D is perhaps TRBD1 (5 bases). V lost 7 bases to trimming and J lost 5 bases, with 11 bases between them. This CDR3 comprises 13 residues. Germline CDR1 and CDR2: MGHRA and YSYEKL. The DNA for the CDR3 is TGCGCCAGCACCCGGGGGTTAAATGAAAAACTGTTTTTT. Translating gives CASTRGLNEKLFF.

The genes are TRBV27 and TRBJ2-2; no definite D call. There are 14 residues in the CDR3. Trimming cost V 7 bases and J 5 bases, with 14 bases left between them. Germline assignment: CDR1 MNHEY and CDR2 SMNVEV (reference sequence). DNA of the CDR3: TGTGCCAGCAAATTATTTCGCGGTACCGGGGAGCTGTTTTTT. Residues: CASKLFRGTGELFF.

This chain links TRBV10-2 with TRBJ2-2, with D possibly being TRBD2 (5 bases). Germline CDR1 reads WSHSY; CDR2 reads SAAADI. Trimming took off 4 bases at V and 2 bases at J, with 5 bases between the two ends. This CDR3 contains 13 residues. CDR3 residues: CASSGLNTGELFF. DNA for the CDR3: TGCGCCAGCAGTGGACTAAACACCGGGGAGCTGTTTTTT.

V gene TRBV18 combines with J gene TRBJ1-6, with 8 bases matching TRBD1. The J segment lost 5 bases and the V segment lost 3 bases, leaving 6 bases of the junction unmatched. Per germline, CDR1 KGHSH and CDR2 LQKENI. This CDR3 has 16 residues. CDR3 amino acids: CASSPLQGVDNSPLHF. As DNA, the CDR3 is TGTGCCAGCTCACCGTTACAGGGGGTAGATAATTCACCCCTCCACTTT.

The chain recombines TRBV2 with TRBJ1-1; a weak D match, TRBD1 (5 bases). Trimming removed 4 bases at V and 3 bases at J, with 15 bases between. The CDR3 is made up of 15 amino acids. Germline CDR1 reads SNHLY; CDR2 reads FYNNEI. The chain's CDR3 is CASSAYWGEDTEAFF. The CDR3 DNA reads as TGTGCCAGCAGTGCATACTGGGGGGAGGACACTGAAGCTTTCTTT.

The chain recombines TRBV4-2 with TRBJ2-1, with D perhaps matching TRBD1 (6 bases). CDR3 size: 15 residues. V lost 1 base to trimming and J lost 7 bases, with 14 bases between them. Germline V gives CDR1 LGHNA, CDR2 YNFKEQ. The CDR3 coding sequence is TGTGCCAGCAGCCAAGTCTGGACAGCTTATAATGAGCAGTTCTTC. It encodes CASSQVWTAYNEQFF.

The chain joins TRBV5-1 to TRBJ2-1; D possibly corresponds to TRBD2 (6 bases). The CDR3 runs 12 residues. The V gene's germline CDR1 is SGHRS and CDR2 YFSETQ. V shed 3 bases and J shed 9 bases, with 10 bases lying between them. CDR3 DNA sequence: TGCGCCAGCAGCTCGACTAGTATTGAGCAGTTCTTC. This sequence encodes CASSSTSIEQFF.

The V call is TRBV10-3, the J call TRBJ1-2; 8 nucleotides agree with TRBD1. This CDR3 spans 13 amino acids. V gave up 2 bases and J gave up 8 bases; unmatched junction bases: 4. Germline lookup yields CDR1 ENHRY and CDR2 SYGVKD. In nucleotides, the CDR3 is TGTGCCATCAGTGAGGGACAGGGAGGAGGCTACACCTTC. It translates to CAISEGQGGGYTF.

The rearrangement joins TRBV9 to TRBJ2-3; 11 nucleotides line up with TRBD2. Germline CDR1 and CDR2: SGDLS and YYNGEE. V lost 1 base, J lost 0 bases, and 7 bases stayed unmatched. This CDR3 comprises 18 residues. The DNA for the CDR3 is TGTGCCAGCAGCGTAAAAACTAGCGGGAGATCTAGCACAGATACGCAGTATTTT. The encoded protein is CASSVKTSGRSSTDTQYF.

A word on this clone: Other DNA sequences in the sample encode the same CDR3. This sequence joins TRBV24-1 and TRBJ2-2, with a tentative D call TRBD1 (5 bases). Germline V gives CDR1 KGHDR, CDR2 SFDVKD. The CDR3 covers 13 residues. V lost 4 bases, J lost 5 bases, and 7 bases lay in between. CDR3 residues: CATSEPGTGELFF. Here the CDR3 DNA reads TGTGCCACCAGTGAACCAGGGACCGGGGAGCTGTTTTTT.

J is TRBJ1-1 and V is TRBV5-5; no definite D call. V lost 0 bases and J lost 1, with 16 bases in between. The CDR3 extends over 17 amino acids. CDR1 is SGHKS, CDR2 YYEKEE, per germline (reference sequence). The chain's CDR3 is CASSLAGNPGQNTEAFF. Written as DNA, the CDR3 is TGTGCCAGCAGCTTGGCCGGAAATCCAGGTCAGAACACTGAAGCTTTCTTT.

The rearrangement uses TRBV7-8 and TRBJ2-1; no clear D. V was shortened by 4 bases and J by 5 bases, with 9 bases between the two germline ends. This CDR3 contains 13 residues. CDR1 and CDR2 (germline): SGHVS, FQNEAQ. The CDR3 coding sequence is TGTGCCAGCAGCTACGGGTTCCACAATGAGCAGTTCTTC. Translating gives CASSYGFHNEQFF.

J is TRBJ1-1 and V is TRBV11-3; no clear D gene. CDR3 length: 13 amino acids. V lost 3 bases and J lost 1, with 6 bases in between. The germline CDR1 and CDR2 sequences are SGHNT and YENEEA. The CDR3 loop reads CASSFSPNTEAFF. The DNA of the CDR3 is TGTGCCAGCAGCTTCTCTCCGAACACTGAAGCTTTCTTT.

This CDR3 reads CASSYSNPLSEQYF. CDR3 nucleotides: TGTGCCAGCAGTTACTCGAACCCCTTGAGCGAGCAGTACTTC. V gene TRBV6-2 or TRBV6-3 combines with J gene TRBJ2-7; D not certain. Germline values: CDR1 MNHEY, CDR2 SVGEGT. V was shortened by 0 bases and J by 6 bases, with 12 bases between the two germline ends. The CDR3 extends over 14 amino acids.

The gene calls are TRBV2 and TRBJ2-5; D might be TRBD2 (6 bases). Between the trimmed V and J ends, which lost 6 bases and 7 bases, there was a span of 6 bases. There are 10 residues in the CDR3. From germline, CDR1 is SNHLY and CDR2 FYNNEI. CDR3: CASREGTQYF. DNA of the CDR3: TGTGCCAGCAGGGAGGGGACCCAGTACTTC.

V is TRBV4-1 and J is TRBJ2-2; 11 nucleotides agree with TRBD2. With V trimmed by 0 bases and J by 1 base, 7 bases remained unmatched. Germline V gene data show CDR1 as MGHRA and CDR2 as YSYEKL. The length of the CDR3 is 19 residues. CDR3: CASSQDLAGGIQNTGELFF. Written as DNA, the CDR3 is TGCGCCAGCAGCCAAGATCTAGCGGGGGGAATCCAGAACACCGGGGAGCTGTTTTTT.

The gene calls are TRBV5-1 and TRBJ1-1; no reliable D call. Per the germline V gene, CDR1 is SGHRS and CDR2 is YFSETQ. This CDR3 contains 12 residues. With 3 bases removed from V and 4 bases from J, the gap between germline ends came to 7 bases. The CDR3 spells CASSWRGTEAFF. CDR3 DNA sequence: TGCGCCAGCAGCTGGCGGGGCACTGAAGCTTTCTTT.

The chain carries TRBV5-5 and TRBJ2-7; no firm D call. Trimming left V 1 base short and J 0 bases short, with 14 bases between. The CDR3 has 16 amino acids. CDR1 and CDR2 (germline): SGHKS, YYEKEE (reference sequence). The DNA of the CDR3 is TGTGCCAGCAGCTTGTATGTGACACAAAGCTCCTACGAGCAGTACTTC. Its protein is CASSLYVTQSSYEQYF. Variable domain in full (rest from reference TRBV5-5 and TRBJ2-7): DAGVTQSPTHLIKTRGQQVTLRCSPISGHKSVSWYQQVLGQGPQFIFQYYEKEERGRGNFPDRFSARQFPNYSSELNVNALLLGDSALYLCASSLYVTQSSYEQYFGPGTRLTVT.

The rearrangement links TRBV5-1 to TRBJ2-5; TRBD2 agrees at 7 bases. The V and J ends lost 4 bases and 2 bases, in that order; junction bases with no gene match: 8. The CDR3 extends over 15 amino acids. In germline, CDR1 is SGHRS, CDR2 YFSETQ. CDR3 nucleotide sequence: TGCGCCAGCAGCCGTGGTAGGGGACTACAAGAGACCCAGTACTTC. As protein: CASSRGRGLQETQYF.

The chain recombines TRBV5-1 with TRBJ2-2; perhaps TRBD2 as D (6 bases). This CDR3 comprises 17 residues. V gave up 5 bases and J gave up 0 bases, with 17 bases separating them. Per the germline V gene, CDR1 is SGHRS and CDR2 is YFSETQ. In DNA form, the CDR3 reads TGCGCCAGCAGGTGGGGTGGTGGAGGGTCGAACACCGGGGAGCTGTTTTTT. Residues: CASRWGGGGSNTGELFF.

This chain joins TRBV11-1 and TRBJ2-7; possibly TRBD1 for D (6 bases). This CDR3 is built from 15 residues. V was shortened by 5 bases and J by 3 bases, with 17 bases between the two germline ends. Germline V gene sequence: CDR1 SGHAT, CDR2 FQDESV (reference sequence). The CDR3 DNA sequence: TGTGCCAGCAGCCCGAACCGGGGACACAACTACGAGCAGTACTTC. Translated, it gives CASSPNRGHNYEQYF.

V and J are TRBV19 and TRBJ1-2; D is undetermined. V was cut by 5 bases and J by 2 bases, with 15 bases left in between. Germline V lookup: CDR1 LNHDA, CDR2 SQIVND (reference sequence). CDR3 length equals 15 residues. The CDR3 DNA follows: TGTGCCAGTAGTGGCGGTGATTACCAGAACTATGGCTACACCTTC. Its protein is CASSGGDYQNYGYTF.

The CDR3 region is CASSVLQFPGRETQYF. The CDR3 nucleotides read TGTGCCAGTAGTGTCCTCCAATTTCCCGGTCGAGAGACCCAGTACTTC. This chain joins TRBV19 and TRBJ2-5; D gene uncertain. Between the trimmed V and J ends, which lost 5 bases and 4 bases, there was a span of 20 bases. The V gene's germline CDR1 is LNHDA and CDR2 SQIVND (reference sequence). The CDR3 contains 16 residues.

The chain combines TRBV24-1 with TRBJ2-7, with 10 bases fitting TRBD1. Germline CDR1 KGHDR, CDR2 SFDVKD. V lost 5 bases and J lost 3; bases outside the gene matches: 3. This CDR3 has 14 residues. DNA of the CDR3: TGTGCCACCAGTGGCGGGACAGGGGACTACGAGCAGTACTTC. This translates into CATSGGTGDYEQYF.

On this clone: Other nucleotide sequences in the sample specify the same CDR3. The genes are TRBV25-1 and TRBJ1-2; D may be TRBD1 (5 bases). The germline gives CDR1 MGHDK, CDR2 SYGVNS. This CDR3 has 13 residues. V lost 5 bases and J 5 bases, leaving 12 bases between the germline ends. CDR3 sequence reads: CASSPGGGYGYTF. The CDR3 nucleotides are TGTGCCAGCAGTCCCGGGGGGGGATATGGCTACACCTTC.